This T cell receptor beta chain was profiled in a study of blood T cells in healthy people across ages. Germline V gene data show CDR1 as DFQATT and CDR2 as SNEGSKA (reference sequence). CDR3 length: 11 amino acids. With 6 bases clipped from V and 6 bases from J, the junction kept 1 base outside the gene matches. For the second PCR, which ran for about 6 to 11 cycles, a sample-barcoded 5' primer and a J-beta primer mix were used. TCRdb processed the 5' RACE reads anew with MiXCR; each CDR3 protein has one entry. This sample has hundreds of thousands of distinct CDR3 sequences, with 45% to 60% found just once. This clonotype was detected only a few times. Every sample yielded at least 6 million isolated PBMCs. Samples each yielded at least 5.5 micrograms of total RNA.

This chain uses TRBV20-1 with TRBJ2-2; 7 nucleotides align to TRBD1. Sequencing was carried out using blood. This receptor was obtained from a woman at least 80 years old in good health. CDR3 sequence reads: CSAQGAGELFF. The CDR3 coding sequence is TGCAGTGCCCAGGGGGCCGGGGAGCTGTTTTTT.